The following is a TCR beta chain sequence with its context. The PCR contained 60 Vbeta and 13 Jbeta primers. Profiled with immunoSEQ multiplex PCR; TCRdb holds only in-frame clones, not every one. The data show 150,000 or so clones, 70% seen once. This sample was included in a study of cytomegalovirus exposure and HLA in healthy donors. The clonotype originates from a woman between 55 and 75 years old in good health and CMV-seropositive. Sequencing input: PBMCs.

The CDR3 loop is CAWAGGMNTEAFF. The CDR3 DNA reads TGTGCCTGGGCAGGGGGAATGAACACTGAAGCTTTCTTT. The chain uses TRBV30 and TRBJ1-1; 7 positions match TRBD1. This CDR3 is 13 amino acids long. The germline V gene encodes CDR1 GTSNPN and CDR2 SVGIG (reference sequence). After removal of 5 bases from V and 0 bases from J, the junction contained 3 bases not matched to a gene.